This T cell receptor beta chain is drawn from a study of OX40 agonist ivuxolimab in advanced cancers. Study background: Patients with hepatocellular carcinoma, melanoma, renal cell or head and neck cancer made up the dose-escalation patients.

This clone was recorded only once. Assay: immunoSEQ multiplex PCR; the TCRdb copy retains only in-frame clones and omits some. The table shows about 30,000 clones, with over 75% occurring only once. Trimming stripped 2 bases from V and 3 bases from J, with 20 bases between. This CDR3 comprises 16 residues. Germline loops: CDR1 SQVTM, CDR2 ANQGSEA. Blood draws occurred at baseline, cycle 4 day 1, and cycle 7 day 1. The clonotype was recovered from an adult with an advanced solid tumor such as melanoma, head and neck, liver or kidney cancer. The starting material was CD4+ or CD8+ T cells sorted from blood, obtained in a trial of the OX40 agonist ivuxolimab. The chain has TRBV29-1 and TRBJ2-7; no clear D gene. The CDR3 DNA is TGCAGCGTTGAATTGGCGGCCGGGTCCGCCGGCTACGAGCAGTACTTC. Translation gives CSVELAAGSAGYEQYF.